This T cell receptor beta chain comes out of a study of blood T cell repertoires in COVID-19. Turning to the study itself: Nucleic acid was either cDNA or gDNA, and it came from T cells, B-cell-depleted T cells, or PBMCs.

With 1 base clipped from V and 4 bases from J, the junction kept 5 bases outside the gene matches. Germline V gives CDR1 LNHNV, CDR2 YYDKDF (reference sequence). CDR3 length equals 16 residues. TCRdb's table, derived via immunoSEQ multiplex PCR, lists solely in-frame clones and lacks some. The profile shows about 370,000 clones, 89% of them singletons. The gene calls are TRBV15 and TRBJ2-2; 8 nucleotides match TRBD2. Sequencing was done on a sample of peripheral blood. This clonotype was sampled from a woman aged 25 to 39 with COVID-19, enrolled during active disease. Written as DNA, the CDR3 is TGTGCCACCAGCAGAGGAGCGGGGGCCAGCACCGGGGAGCTGTTTTTT. As protein: CATSRGAGASTGELFF.